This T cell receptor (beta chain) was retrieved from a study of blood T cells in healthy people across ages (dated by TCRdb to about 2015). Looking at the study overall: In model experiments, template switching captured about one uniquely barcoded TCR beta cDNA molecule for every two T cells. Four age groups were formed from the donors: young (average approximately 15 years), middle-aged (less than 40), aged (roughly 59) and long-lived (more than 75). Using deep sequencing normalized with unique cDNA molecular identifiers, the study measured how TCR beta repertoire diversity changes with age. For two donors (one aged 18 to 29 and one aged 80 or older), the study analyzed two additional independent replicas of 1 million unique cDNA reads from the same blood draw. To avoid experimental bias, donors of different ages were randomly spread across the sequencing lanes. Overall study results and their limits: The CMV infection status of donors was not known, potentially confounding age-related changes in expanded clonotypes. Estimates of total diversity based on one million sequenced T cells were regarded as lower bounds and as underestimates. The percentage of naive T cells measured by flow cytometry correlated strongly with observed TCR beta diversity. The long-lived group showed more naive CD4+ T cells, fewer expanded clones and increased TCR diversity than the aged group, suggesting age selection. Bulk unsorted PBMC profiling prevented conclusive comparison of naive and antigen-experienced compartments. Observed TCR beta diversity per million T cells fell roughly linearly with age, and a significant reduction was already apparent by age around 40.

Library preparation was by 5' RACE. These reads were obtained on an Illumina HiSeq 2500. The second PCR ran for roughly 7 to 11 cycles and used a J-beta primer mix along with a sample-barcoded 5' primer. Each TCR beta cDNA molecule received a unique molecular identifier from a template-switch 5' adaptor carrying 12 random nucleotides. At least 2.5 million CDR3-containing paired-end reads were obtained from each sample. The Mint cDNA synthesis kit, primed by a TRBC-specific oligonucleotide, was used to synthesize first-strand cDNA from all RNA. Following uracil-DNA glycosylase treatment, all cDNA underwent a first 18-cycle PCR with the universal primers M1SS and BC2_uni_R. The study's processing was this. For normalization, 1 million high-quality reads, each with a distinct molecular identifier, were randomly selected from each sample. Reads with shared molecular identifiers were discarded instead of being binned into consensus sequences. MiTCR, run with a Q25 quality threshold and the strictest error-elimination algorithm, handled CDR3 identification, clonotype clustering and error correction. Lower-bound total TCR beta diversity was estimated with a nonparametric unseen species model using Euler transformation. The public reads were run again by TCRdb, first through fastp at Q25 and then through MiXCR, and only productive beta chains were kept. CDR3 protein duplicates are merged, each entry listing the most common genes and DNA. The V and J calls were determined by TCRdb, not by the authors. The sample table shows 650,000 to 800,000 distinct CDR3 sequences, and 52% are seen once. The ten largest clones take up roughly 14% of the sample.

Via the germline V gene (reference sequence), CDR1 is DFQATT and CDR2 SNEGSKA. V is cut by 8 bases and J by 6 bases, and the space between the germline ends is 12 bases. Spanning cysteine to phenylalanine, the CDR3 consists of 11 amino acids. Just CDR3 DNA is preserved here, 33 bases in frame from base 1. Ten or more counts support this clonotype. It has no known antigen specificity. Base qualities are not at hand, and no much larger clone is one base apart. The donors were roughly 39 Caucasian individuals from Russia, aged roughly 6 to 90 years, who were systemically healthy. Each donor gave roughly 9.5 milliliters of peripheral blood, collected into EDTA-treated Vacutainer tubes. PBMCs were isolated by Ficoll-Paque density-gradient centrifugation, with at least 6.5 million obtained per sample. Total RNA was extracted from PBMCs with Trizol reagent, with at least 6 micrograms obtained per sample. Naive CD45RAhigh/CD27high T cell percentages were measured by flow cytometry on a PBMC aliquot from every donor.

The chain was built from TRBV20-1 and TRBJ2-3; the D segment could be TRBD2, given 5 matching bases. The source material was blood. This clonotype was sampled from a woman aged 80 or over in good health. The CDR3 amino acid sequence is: CSNTRGDTQYF. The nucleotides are TGCAGTAACACGCGAGGGGATACGCAGTATTTT.